This T cell receptor beta chain emerged from a study of OX40 agonist ivuxolimab in advanced cancers. Produced via immunoSEQ multiplex PCR; TCRdb's table is partial and in-frame only. The sample lists roughly 120,000 clones; 85% to 95% were seen once. The V end was cut by 0 bases, the J end by 3 bases, with 6 bases between. The germline CDR1 and CDR2 sequences are LGHNA and YNFKEQ. The CDR3 covers 13 residues. This receptor was identified in an adult with an advanced solid tumor such as melanoma, head and neck, liver or kidney cancer. This sequence joins TRBV4-2 and TRBJ2-7; D gene unclear. This sample comprised CD4+ or CD8+ T cells sorted from blood, obtained in a trial of the OX40 agonist ivuxolimab. CDR3 in DNA: TGTGCCAGCAGCCAAGATCCAGACTACGAGCAGTACTTC. This encodes CASSQDPDYEQYF.